There are a few counts of the clone carrying this T cell receptor (beta chain). CDR3 length: 14 amino acids. With 2 bases removed from V and 3 bases from J, the gap between germline ends came to 10 bases. Germline lookup yields CDR1 KGHSH and CDR2 LQKENI. Using its own MiXCR run on the RT-PCR reads, TCRdb lists one record per CDR3 protein. The sample carries about 700,000 distinct CDR3 sequences, 12% to 15% recorded once. The V and J genes are TRBV18 and TRBJ1-2; D remains unclear. The TCR originated in a female donor in good health, serving as a healthy control. Sequencing was carried out using memory CD4+ T cells from blood. The CDR3 sequence: CASSPMQRDYGYTF. In DNA, the CDR3 is TGTGCCAGCTCACCAATGCAGAGGGACTATGGCTACACCTTC.